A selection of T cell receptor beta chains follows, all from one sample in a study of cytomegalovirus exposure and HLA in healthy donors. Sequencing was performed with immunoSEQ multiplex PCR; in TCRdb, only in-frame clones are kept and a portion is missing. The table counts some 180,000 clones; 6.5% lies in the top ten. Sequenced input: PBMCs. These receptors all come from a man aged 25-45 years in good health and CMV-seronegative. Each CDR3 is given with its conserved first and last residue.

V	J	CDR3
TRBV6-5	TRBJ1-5	CASSTLAGRAQPQHF
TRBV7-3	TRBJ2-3	CASSPSGPTDTQYF
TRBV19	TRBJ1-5	CASSSVGGANNQPQHF
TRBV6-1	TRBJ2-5	CASSQTGGQETQYF
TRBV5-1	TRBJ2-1	CASSFQASGSNEQFF
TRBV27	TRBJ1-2	CASSLNRAHGYTF
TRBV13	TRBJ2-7	CASSLGTLDYEQYF
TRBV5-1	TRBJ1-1	CASSPRPALNTEAFF
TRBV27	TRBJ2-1	CASKSLGRGSYNEQFF
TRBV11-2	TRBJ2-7	CASSSGLAGYEQYF
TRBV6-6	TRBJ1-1	CASSYGELNTEAFF